This T cell receptor beta chain was profiled in a study of beta chain features in type 1 diabetes. Between the trimmed V and J ends, which lost 4 bases and 5 bases, there was a span of 23 bases. The CDR3 has 17 amino acids. CDR1 is SEHNR, CDR2 FQNEAQ, per germline (reference sequence). Expressed TCRB transcripts were sequenced after all isolated RNA was converted to cDNA. Method: immunoSEQ multiplex PCR; TCRdb's copy keeps in-frame clones and lacks some. The sample includes almost 250,000 clones, less than 15% of them seen just once. CD4+ naive, central memory, regulatory and stem cell-like memory subsets were isolated by sorting on CD45RO/CCR7/CD25/CD127/CD95/CD27. This clone was detected only a few times.

V and J are TRBV7-9 and TRBJ1-1; maybe TRBD1 (5 bases). The clonotype comes from a middle-aged woman in good health. Sequencing was performed on naive CD4+ T cells from blood. The chain's CDR3 is CASSYGGVQALGTEAFF. The CDR3 DNA reads as TGTGCCAGCAGCTACGGCGGAGTACAGGCTCTGGGGACTGAAGCTTTCTTT.